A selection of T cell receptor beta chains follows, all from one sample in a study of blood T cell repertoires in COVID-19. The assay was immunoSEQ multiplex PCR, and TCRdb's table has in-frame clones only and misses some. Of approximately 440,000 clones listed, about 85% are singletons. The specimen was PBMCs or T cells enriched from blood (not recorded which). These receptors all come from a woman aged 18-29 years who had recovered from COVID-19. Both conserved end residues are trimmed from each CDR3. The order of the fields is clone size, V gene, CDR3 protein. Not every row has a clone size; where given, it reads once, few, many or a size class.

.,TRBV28,ASSSTGGNAGGYT
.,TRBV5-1,ASSPGTGGSPLH
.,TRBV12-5,ASGLVRQAKPNYGYT
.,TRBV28,ASSKSGNSNSPLH
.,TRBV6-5,ASSYSLTGLNDEQY
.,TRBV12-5,ASGLTSGSPLH
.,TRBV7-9,ASSQTEQTQY
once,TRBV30,AWSAIGEKLF
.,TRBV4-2,ASSQEGVFNEQF
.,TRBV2,ASTRLRGEDTQY
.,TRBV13,ASSLEGQGSYNEQF
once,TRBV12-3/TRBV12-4,ASSLGGRAF
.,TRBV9,ASSKGGGNYGYT
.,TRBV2,ASSENDLTYNEQF
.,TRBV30,AWSSNFLRWEKLF
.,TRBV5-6,ASSLGDRFDQPQH
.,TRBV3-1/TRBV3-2,ASSHRYTEAF
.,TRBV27,ASSMRDSYNEQF
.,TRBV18,ASSEQGASNQPQH
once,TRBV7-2,ASSYTRRGRGYGYT
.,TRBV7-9,ASSSGQGNYNEQF
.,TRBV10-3,AISGTGYTDTQY
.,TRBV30,AWTDVERGFSYEQY
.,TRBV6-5,ASNTGGQPQH
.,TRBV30,AWREMQGRDTEAF
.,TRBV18,ASSPSIEVDETQY
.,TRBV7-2,ASSFRQYGYT
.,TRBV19,ATTTGEVRNQPQH
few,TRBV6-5,ASSYSSGSGNTIY
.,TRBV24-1,ATSDNMNTEAF
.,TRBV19,ASSISGQGFQPQH
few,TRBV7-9,ASSSTFSSASGYT
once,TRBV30,AWVAGVNSPLH
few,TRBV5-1,ASRYGTGQRQPQH
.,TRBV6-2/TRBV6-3,ASSRIPGQEGDTQY
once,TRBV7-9,ASSLVTLGQPNSPLH
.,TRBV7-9,ASSLDSSYNEQF
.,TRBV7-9,ASSLGGLDGYT
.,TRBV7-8,ASSLGSRDTGELF
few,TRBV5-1,ASRTGVDGYT
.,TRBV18,ASSLRQGYTGELF